Below, 5 T cell receptor beta chains from the same sample are listed, as sequenced in a study of T-cell reconstitution after alpha-beta-depleted transplantation in children. Construction of the TCRbeta library involved unique molecular identifiers. From the PCR reads, TCRdb called clonotypes with MiXCR, one entry per CDR3 protein. The sample lists about 340,000 distinct CDR3 sequences; 16% were seen once. Sequencing was performed on PBMCs, mostly from graft donor cells, taken 360 days after TCRalphabeta/CD19-depleted stem cell transplant. All receptors come from a male patient between 2 and 9 years old who had a stem cell transplant for acute lymphoblastic leukemia, so the T cells may come from the graft donor.

In regard to this clonotype: Germline is not matched at one junction end, which may reflect a read error. The chain recombines TRBV7-6 with TRBJ2-6; 8 nucleotides line up with TRBD2. The germline gives CDR1 SGHVS, CDR2 FNYEAQ. The CDR3 extends over 21 amino acids. The CDR3 region is CASSPPGIPGLVSLGANVLTF. For the CDR3, the DNA is TGTGCTAGCAGCCCGCCGGGGATTCCGGGACTAGTCTCCTTAGGGGCCAACGTCCTGACTTTC.

This chain joins TRBV19 and TRBJ2-1; D uncertain. This CDR3 region has 13 residues. Looked up from germline, CDR1 is LNHDA and CDR2 is SQIVND (reference sequence). V was trimmed by 3 bases and J by 4 bases, leaving 7 bases between them. CDR3: CASSMAGYNEQFF. The CDR3 DNA follows: TGTGCCAGTAGTATGGCAGGATACAATGAGCAGTTCTTC. The full variable domain, completed using reference TRBV19 and TRBJ2-1, is DGGITQSPKYLFRKEGQNVTLSCEQNLNHDAMYWYRQDPGQGLRLIYYSQIVNDFQKGDIAEGYSVSREKKESFPLTVTSAQKNPTAFYLCASSMAGYNEQFFGPGTRLTVL.

This clonotype occurred a few times. This sequence joins TRBV28 and TRBJ2-5, with D hard to call. V was cut by 4 bases and J by 3 bases, with 9 bases left in between. The V gene's germline CDR1 is MDHEN and CDR2 SYDVKM. This CDR3 contains 13 residues. For the CDR3, the DNA is TGTGCCAGCAGTTCAGTTCCGAAAGAGACCCAGTACTTC. Protein sequence: CASSSVPKETQYF.

The sample holds a few counts of this clonotype. The genes are TRBV6-1 and TRBJ2-3; 8 bases map to TRBD1. The V gene's germline CDR1 is MNHNS and CDR2 SASEGT. After removal of 6 bases from V and 6 bases from J, the junction contained 11 bases not matched to a gene. The CDR3 runs 15 residues. The CDR3 coding sequence is TGTGCCAGCAGCGTCACAGGGGGAACTATGGATACGCAGTATTTT. It encodes CASSVTGGTMDTQYF.

This clonotype was seen a handful of times. This chain links TRBV7-9 with TRBJ2-2; TRBD1 is a possible D gene (5 bases). With 2 bases removed from V and 4 bases from J, the gap between germline ends came to 14 bases. Germline V gives CDR1 SEHNR, CDR2 FQNEAQ (reference sequence). There are 16 residues in the CDR3. CDR3 nucleotide sequence: TGTGCCAGCAGCTTACAGGGCCCAAGGAGCACCGGGGAGCTGTTTTTT. It yields the protein CASSLQGPRSTGELFF.